This entry lists 26 T cell receptor beta chains sequenced from one sample in a study of T cell responses to AZD1222 COVID-19 vaccine (dated by TCRdb to the early 2020s). Library generation was performed with the immunoSEQ multiplex PCR assay. Imported from immuneACCESS, the table was reduced by TCRdb to in-frame sequences with V and J called. These copies leave out some clones; in studies compared against another copy, an unresolved V gene accounts for under half, and the cause of the remainder is not known. This sample has roughly 80,000 clones in its table, and about 88% of those were observed once. Under 5% of the sample is held by the ten biggest clonotypes. The sample's time point, from its label and the paper: baseline before first vaccination. Sequencing was performed on peripheral blood, taken on day 0 of AZD1222 vaccination. The receptors were gathered from an adult in good health.

The gene calls are TRBV4-3 and TRBJ1-5; the match to TRBD1 covers 10 bases. The CDR3 sequence is 15 residues long. Germline V gene data show CDR1 as LGHNA and CDR2 as YSLEER. The V and J ends lost 3 bases and 6 bases, in that order; junction bases with no gene match: 5. CDR3 in DNA: TGCGCCAGCAGCCATGACAGGGGGCTCGGTCAGCCCCAGCATTTT. Encoded protein: CASSHDRGLGQPQHF.

The chain has TRBV11-3 and TRBJ2-5; D ambiguous. Trimming took 5 bases from V and 5 from J, leaving 12 bases between them. This CDR3 spans 13 amino acids. CDR1 is SGHNT, CDR2 YENEEA, per germline. CDR3 loop: CASSIEEFETQYF. CDR3 in DNA: TGTGCCAGCAGCATTGAGGAGTTTGAGACCCAGTACTTC.

This clone came up a few times. The chain carries TRBV11-3 and TRBJ2-6, with D hard to call. Germline CDR1 is SGHNT and CDR2 is YENEEA. V was pared by 1 base and J by 2 bases, with 0 bases between. CDR3 length: 13 amino acids. CDR3 in amino acids: CASSLAGANVLTF. CDR3 coding DNA: TGTGCCAGCAGCTTAGCTGGGGCCAACGTCCTGACTTTC.

The genes are TRBV6-5 and TRBJ1-1, with 7 bases fitting TRBD1. V dropped 6 bases and J dropped 3; count of bases not matched to a gene: 10. This CDR3 contains 15 residues. CDR1 is MNHEY, CDR2 SVGAGI, per germline. CDR3 sequence: CASSDRQGVYTEAFF. The CDR3 DNA reads TGTGCCAGCAGCGACAGACAGGGAGTATACACTGAAGCTTTCTTT.

The genes are TRBV6-5 and TRBJ2-7, with D unclear. Germline CDR1 and CDR2: MNHEY and SVGAGI. This CDR3 region has 12 residues. Trimming removed 5 bases at V and 6 bases at J, with 11 bases between. CDR3 residues: CASSRDFGEQYF. The CDR3 bases are TGTGCCAGCAGTCGTGACTTCGGCGAGCAGTACTTC.

The chain employs TRBV25-1 and TRBJ1-2, with D possibly matching TRBD1 (5 bases). Trimming cost V 6 bases and J 8 bases, with 13 bases left between them. This CDR3 region has 12 residues. From germline, CDR1 is MGHDK and CDR2 SYGVNS. The CDR3 here is CASSRDRGGYTF. Written as DNA, the CDR3 is TGTGCCAGCAGCCGGGACCGGGGAGGCTACACCTTC.

This clone is a singleton in its sample. The chain is built from TRBV27 and TRBJ2-3; D is perhaps TRBD2 (6 bases). CDR3 length: 17 amino acids. V was pared by 2 bases and J by 2 bases, with 17 bases between. The germline gives CDR1 MNHEY, CDR2 SMNVEV (reference sequence). The CDR3 region is CASSLEPPGLLTDTQYF. DNA for the CDR3: TGTGCCAGCAGTTTAGAGCCGCCGGGACTTCTCACAGATACGCAGTATTTT.

The V call is TRBV21-1, the J call TRBJ2-3; the D call in the table, TRBD2, was not verified against the DNA. TRBV21-1 counts as a pseudogene. The CDR3 covers 16 residues. The CDR3 reads CASRGEGMAGTDTQYF. The CDR3 DNA follows: TGTGCCAGCAGGGGGGAGGGCATGGCCGGGACAGATACGCAGTATTTT.

This chain joins TRBV6-6 and TRBJ1-5, with unresolved D. The germline gives CDR1 MNHNY, CDR2 SVGAGI (reference sequence). Trimming shortened V by 2 bases and J by 2 bases, and 7 bases separated the two germline ends. The CDR3 spans 14 residues. CDR3 sequence reads: CASSYVGGNQPQHF. In nucleotides, the CDR3 is TGTGCCAGCAGTTACGTGGGCGGCAATCAGCCCCAGCATTTT.

The sample holds one count of this clone. This chain links TRBV9 with TRBJ2-1, with 7 bases that match TRBD2. Losses at the gene ends were 1 base for V and 10 bases for J; bases not matched to a gene: 11. In germline, CDR1 is SGDLS, CDR2 YYNGEE. The CDR3 has 15 amino acids. This CDR3 is CASSVTGLPPMEQFF. The CDR3 DNA is TGTGCCAGCAGCGTAACGGGACTACCGCCAATGGAGCAGTTCTTC.

V is TRBV10-3 and J is TRBJ2-1; no reliable D call. V dropped 6 bases and J dropped 7 bases, with 7 bases sitting between them. CDR3 length: 11 amino acids. In germline, CDR1 is ENHRY, CDR2 SYGVKD. The CDR3 spells CAIRVRNEQFF. For the CDR3, the DNA is TGTGCCATCAGAGTACGGAATGAGCAGTTCTTC.

In the case of this clone: At one of its ends the junction is not consistent with the germline gene, which may arise from a read error. CDR3 loop: CASSFTPGQLLF. CDR3 nucleotides: TGCGCCAGCAGCTTTACTCCGGGACAATTGCTCTTC. The chain employs TRBV5-1 and TRBJ2-1, with a possible D match to TRBD1 (6 bases). The CDR3 runs 12 residues. CDR1 and CDR2 from the germline V gene are SGHRS and YFSETQ.

The V call is TRBV4-1, the J call TRBJ2-2, with 11 bases matching TRBD2. V lost 4 bases, J lost 4 bases, and 5 bases stayed unmatched. This CDR3 contains 16 residues. The germline V gene encodes CDR1 MGHRA and CDR2 YSYEKL. The DNA for the CDR3 is TGCGCCAGCAGCCTAATAGCGGGAGGGAGCACCGGGGAGCTGTTTTTT. It codes for CASSLIAGGSTGELFF.

The chain recombines TRBV5-1 with TRBJ2-5; 12 nucleotides align to TRBD2. The J segment lost 4 bases and the V segment lost 0 bases, leaving 4 bases of the junction unmatched. Germline V CDR1 and CDR2: SGHRS, YFSETQ. This CDR3 contains 16 residues. CDR3 sequence: CASSLGTSGDGETQYF. The CDR3 region has the DNA TGCGCCAGCAGCTTGGGGACTAGCGGGGACGGAGAGACCCAGTACTTC.

The chain carries TRBV11-2 and TRBJ2-1, with TRBD1 matching 7 bases. Germline trimming cut 2 bases from V and 4 bases from J; bases unmatched to any gene: 8. The CDR3 is 16 residues long. Germline V gives CDR1 SGHAT, CDR2 FQNNGV. The CDR3 loop is CASSLFQGVIYNEQFF. The DNA of the CDR3 is TGTGCCAGCAGCTTATTTCAGGGGGTCATTTACAATGAGCAGTTCTTC.

The chain carries TRBV7-9 and TRBJ1-4, with 8 positions matching TRBD1. V shed 5 bases and J 5 bases; nucleotides not matched to a gene: 10. CDR3 length: 16 amino acids. The germline gives CDR1 SEHNR, CDR2 FQNEAQ (reference sequence). This chain's CDR3 is CASSLTRTGPNEKLFF. In nucleotides, the CDR3 is TGTGCCAGCAGCCTGACAAGGACAGGGCCAAATGAAAAACTGTTTTTT.

The chain uses TRBV5-8 and TRBJ1-2; TRBD1 might be the D (6 bases). The ends were cut back, 3 bases at V and 5 bases at J, with 17 bases in the middle. This CDR3 has 15 residues. The germline CDR1 and CDR2 sequences are SGHTS and YDEGEE. The CDR3 DNA is TGTGCCAGCAGCTACAAGACAGGATATAAGTATGGCTACACCTTC. Residues: CASSYKTGYKYGYTF.

The chain uses TRBV24-1 and TRBJ2-7; no clear D. The CDR3 extends over 13 amino acids. V lost 5 bases, J lost 5 bases, and 12 bases lay in between. The germline V gene has CDR1 KGHDR and CDR2 SFDVKD. The CDR3 DNA is TGTGCCACCAGTGTTGGCGACCGCGACGAGCAGTACTTC. Translated, it gives CATSVGDRDEQYF.

The chain is built from TRBV11-3 and TRBJ2-3; D may be TRBD1 (5 bases). Per germline, CDR1 SGHNT and CDR2 YENEEA. The CDR3 covers 14 residues. V was trimmed by 3 bases and J by 2 bases, leaving 9 bases between them. The DNA of the CDR3 is TGTGCCAGCAGCTTTCGACAGCACACAGATACGCAGTATTTT. This encodes CASSFRQHTDTQYF.

V gene TRBV7-2 combines with J gene TRBJ1-1, with a possible D match to TRBD1 (5 bases). Germline CDR1 is SGHTA and CDR2 is FQGNSA. Trimming cost V 5 bases and J 0 bases, with 13 bases left between them. The length of the CDR3 is 15 residues. CDR3 coding DNA: TGTGCCAGCAGCACCAGACAGAGGATGAACACTGAAGCTTTCTTT. This gives the protein CASSTRQRMNTEAFF.

DNA of the CDR3: TGTGCCAGCACCCTGAGCGGGGCCACTGGGGGTGAGCAGTTCTTC. Translating it yields CASTLSGATGGEQFF. The gene calls are TRBV7-3 and TRBJ2-1, with 7 bases fitting TRBD2. J lost 9 bases, V lost 7 bases, and 15 bases had no gene match. The CDR3 has 15 amino acids. Germline CDR1 is SGHTA and CDR2 is FQGTGA.

A single count supports this clone. The V call is TRBV12-3 or TRBV12-4, the J call TRBJ1-1, with D uncertain. This CDR3 is 13 amino acids long. Trimming pared 0 bases from V and 4 bases from J, leaving 6 bases between. CDR3 residues: CASSLASSTEAFF. CDR3 nucleotide sequence: TGTGCCAGCAGTTTAGCCAGTAGCACTGAAGCTTTCTTT.

The CDR3 DNA reads TGTGCCAGCAGCCGCACTAGCGGCGACACCGGGGAGCTGTTTTTT. Translating gives CASSRTSGDTGELFF. V and J are TRBV7-9 and TRBJ2-2, with 8 positions matching TRBD2. The CDR3 contains 15 residues. The germline V gene encodes CDR1 SEHNR and CDR2 FQNEAQ (reference sequence). Trimming took 5 bases from V and 3 from J; bases not matched to a gene: 5.

The V call is TRBV7-8, the J call TRBJ1-1; D remains ambiguous. Trimming left V 4 bases short and J 4 bases short, with 10 bases between. The CDR3 extends over 13 amino acids. CDR1 SGHVS and CDR2 FQNEAQ come from the germline V gene. As DNA, the CDR3 is TGTGCCAGCAGCTCAGACGGACGCACTGAAGCTTTCTTT. Translated: CASSSDGRTEAFF.

The rearrangement links TRBV10-3 to TRBJ1-4; the match to TRBD1 covers 11 bases. Germline CDR1 ENHRY, CDR2 SYGVKD. J lost 6 bases, V lost 0 bases, and 3 bases had no gene match. The CDR3 is 16 residues long. CDR3 sequence: CAISESLGQGDEKLFF. CDR3 DNA: TGTGCCATCAGTGAGTCGTTGGGACAGGGGGATGAAAAACTGTTTTTT.

The V and J genes are TRBV6-6 and TRBJ2-1; no clear D gene. From germline, CDR1 is MNHNY and CDR2 SVGAGI (reference sequence). V shed 2 bases and J shed 0 bases, with 5 bases lying between them. This CDR3 is built from 14 residues. CDR3 sequence reads: CASSYGRSYNEQFF. In DNA form, the CDR3 reads TGTGCCAGCAGTTACGGGCGCTCCTACAATGAGCAGTTCTTC.